This entry is about one T cell receptor (beta chain). What it binds is not known. Sequencing was performed with immunoSEQ multiplex PCR; in TCRdb, only in-frame clones are kept and a portion is missing. The sample contains 85,000 to 100,000 clones, roughly 80% of which appear only once. CDR3 length: 15 amino acids. The J segment lost 7 bases and the V segment lost 4 bases, leaving 6 bases of the junction unmatched. Germline assignment: CDR1 LGHDT and CDR2 YNNKEL (reference sequence). The data belong to a study of T cell responses to AZD1222 COVID-19 vaccine. Points from the study as a whole: Donors were mostly white British, more females; clonal diversity possibly underestimated. Just 5 to 7 people given AZD1222 tested seropositive at baseline. Unmutated regions of variants are reportedly targeted by nearly half of spike-specific TCRs.

The source material was peripheral blood, sampled on day 0 of AZD1222 vaccination. V is TRBV3-1 (or the pseudogene TRBV3-2) and J is TRBJ2-1; 11 bases line up with TRBD2. The TCR sequence derives from an adult in good health. The CDR3 here is CASSPLAGAWNEQFF. The CDR3 nucleotides are TGTGCCAGCAGCCCACTAGCGGGAGCTTGGAATGAGCAGTTCTTC.